The T cell receptor (beta chain) under discussion was sequenced for a study of control samples from healthy donors and cancer patients. Generated by immunoSEQ multiplex PCR, the TCRdb table keeps only in-frame clones and is missing some. The sample shows approximately 170,000 clones, 91% of them seen only once. The V and J ends lost 1 base and 5 bases, in that order; junction bases with no gene match: 2. The CDR3 is made up of 14 amino acids. The germline gives CDR1 LNHNV, CDR2 YYDKDF (reference sequence). The source is a woman between 25 and 40 years old in good health. Sequencing input: blood. J is TRBJ1-2 and V is TRBV15; 9 bases are a match to TRBD1. The CDR3 DNA reads as TGTGCCACCAGCAGAGGGACAGGGGAGTATGGCTACACCTTC. Protein: CATSRGTGEYGYTF. Supplemented by reference TRBV15 and TRBJ1-2, the full variable domain reads DAMVIQNPRYQVTQFGKPVTLSCSQTLNHNVMYWYQQKSSQAPKLLFHYYDKDFNNEADTPDNFQSRRPNTSFCFLDIRSPGLGDTAMYLCATSRGTGEYGYTFGSGTRLTVV.